These T cell receptor beta chains were read from a single sample in a study of identical twins. TCRdb used MiXCR to reprocess the 5' RACE reads, holding one entry per CDR3 protein. The data show hundreds of thousands of distinct CDR3 sequences, with 5.5% to 7.5% seen just once and 1.5% to 2% held by the top ten. Sequencing was done on a sample of naive T cells sorted from blood. The source is a young man in good health. Both conserved end residues are part of each CDR3. Fields, in order: D gene, V gene, clone size, J gene, CDR3 protein. A D gene is named only where the DNA matches it firmly. Clone size is given for some rows only: seen once, a few or many times, or a class if the clone is expanded.

NA	TRBV20-1	NA	TRBJ2-1	CSVYSTPGGGYNEQFF
NA	TRBV10-3	many	TRBJ2-3	CAISSWTDGFTDTQYF
NA	TRBV19	many	TRBJ2-2	CASSIATVRNTGELFF
NA	TRBV12-5	NA	TRBJ1-1	CASVQDHTEAFF
NA	TRBV12-3/TRBV12-4	NA	TRBJ1-1	CASRPPGGNTEAFF
TRBD2	TRBV28	few	TRBJ2-1	CASSLWASGELYNEQFF
NA	TRBV5-5	NA	TRBJ2-2	CASSFPGTIPTTGELFF
TRBD2	TRBV7-3	many	TRBJ2-7	CASSLRPTSGKQDEQYF
NA	TRBV11-1	NA	TRBJ2-5	CASSLRLGLGPQTQYF
TRBD1	TRBV12-3/TRBV12-4	few	TRBJ2-7	CASSPTGIGGEQYF
TRBD1	TRBV6-5	few	TRBJ1-4	CASSYPKGANEKLFF
TRBD1	TRBV4-3	many	TRBJ2-7	CASSGGAGYEQYF
NA	TRBV29-1	many	TRBJ1-1	CSVRGNTEAFF
NA	TRBV6-5	many	TRBJ1-4	CASSYGGASNEKLFF
NA	TRBV29-1	many	TRBJ2-7	CSVGLDEQYF
TRBD1	TRBV15	many	TRBJ2-3	CATSRLFPGTGGADTQYF
NA	TRBV28	few	TRBJ1-4	CASSFQGRAILNEKLFF
NA	TRBV5-1	many	TRBJ2-1	CASSLVAPTYNEQFF
TRBD2	TRBV20-1	many	TRBJ2-1	CSATSGRTHNEQFF
TRBD1	TRBV12-3/TRBV12-4	many	TRBJ2-1	CASKTGTAYNEQFF
TRBD1	TRBV29-1	few	TRBJ2-1	CSVDWDRGVEQFF
NA	TRBV11-2	many	TRBJ1-6	CASRSGQLSSYNSPLHF
NA	TRBV7-9	few	TRBJ2-1	CASSFVMGEFF
TRBD2	TRBV2	few	TRBJ2-1	CASSGRAGGTYNEQFF
NA	TRBV20-1	NA	TRBJ2-7	CSARAPRNSYEQYF
TRBD1	TRBV7-9	NA	TRBJ2-1	CASSSDRGRWLEQFF
TRBD1	TRBV12-3/TRBV12-4	few	TRBJ1-5	CASTAGQSNQPQHF
NA	TRBV29-1	many	TRBJ2-1	CSVEWDRRRFF
TRBD2	TRBV28	few	TRBJ2-5	CASSLVAGAGETQYF
TRBD2	TRBV28	NA	TRBJ2-1	CASSLLLAAYNEQFF
NA	TRBV10-3	many	TRBJ1-2	CAISGDLYGYTF
NA	TRBV7-2	many	TRBJ2-7	CASSLGFGDFYEQYF
NA	TRBV3-1	few	TRBJ1-6	CASSQAGTSYNSPLHF
NA	TRBV20-1	few	TRBJ2-4	CSARGPGGGNIQYF
NA	TRBV20-1	many	TRBJ2-1	CSAVSGPTYNEQFF
NA	TRBV5-1	many	TRBJ2-1	CASSGSGDNEQFF
TRBD1	TRBV20-1	few	TRBJ1-2	CSARDSGGIYGYTF
TRBD1	TRBV6-1	many	TRBJ1-4	CASTKRRPGQGTTNEKLFF
TRBD2	TRBV12-3/TRBV12-4	many	TRBJ2-4	CASTLAGEGIQYF
NA	TRBV4-2	few	TRBJ2-1	CASSQVLATYNEQFF
TRBD2	TRBV14	few	TRBJ2-1	CASSQVAGTSGIGQFF